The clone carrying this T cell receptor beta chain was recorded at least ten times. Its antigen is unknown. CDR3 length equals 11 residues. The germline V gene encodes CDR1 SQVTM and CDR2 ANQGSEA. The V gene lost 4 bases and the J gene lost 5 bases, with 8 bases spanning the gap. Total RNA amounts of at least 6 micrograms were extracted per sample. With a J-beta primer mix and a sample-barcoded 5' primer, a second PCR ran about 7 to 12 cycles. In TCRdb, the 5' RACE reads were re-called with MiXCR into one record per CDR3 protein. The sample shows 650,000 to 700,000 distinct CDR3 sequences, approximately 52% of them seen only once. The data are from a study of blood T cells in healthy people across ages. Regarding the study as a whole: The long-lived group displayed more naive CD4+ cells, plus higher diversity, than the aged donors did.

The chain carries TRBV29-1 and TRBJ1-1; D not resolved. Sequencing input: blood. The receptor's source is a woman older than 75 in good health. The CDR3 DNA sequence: TGCAGCGTTGCCTCGGGGACTGAAGCTTTCTTT. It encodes CSVASGTEAFF.